This passage covers 8 T cell receptor beta chains from one sample sequenced in a study of T cell repertoires in cytomegalovirus infection. These TCRs' antigens remain unknown. MiXCR, run by TCRdb on the reads, gives a single entry per CDR3 protein. The table lists some 480,000 distinct CDR3 sequences, roughly a third of them singletons, with 17% in the top ten. The source was cultured PBMCs, collected from culture after CMV antigen stimulation. The source of these receptors is a human donor in good health (CMV status not recorded). Some clones in this sample may be carry-over from other donors' samples.

This clonotype was counted ten times or more. The gene calls are TRBV7-2 and TRBJ2-3; no firm D call. Germline V gene data show CDR1 as SGHTA and CDR2 as FQGNSA. With 3 bases removed from V and 6 bases from J, the gap between germline ends came to 7 bases. CDR3 size: 12 residues. The CDR3 DNA is TGTGCCAGCAGCTTGTTTTCGGATACGCAGTATTTT. This gives the protein CASSLFSDTQYF.

This rearrangement joins TRBV6-2 or TRBV6-3 to TRBJ2-1; 10 positions match TRBD2. This CDR3 region has 16 residues. Per the germline V gene, CDR1 is MNHEY and CDR2 is SVGEGT. V lost 4 bases to trimming and J lost 7 bases; unmatched junction nucleotides: 10. The DNA for the CDR3 is TGTGCCAGCAGTTTTGGTCTAGCGGGAGTACAGAATGAGCAGTTCTTC. It specifies CASSFGLAGVQNEQFF.

The genes are TRBV27 and TRBJ2-5, with D possibly being TRBD1 (6 bases). Germline lookup yields CDR1 MNHEY and CDR2 SMNVEV (reference sequence). V dropped 7 bases and J dropped 2 bases, with 17 bases sitting between them. The CDR3 is 15 residues long. DNA for the CDR3: TGTGCCAGCAAGAGGGGCAGGGGCTTACAAGAGACCCAGTACTTC. Protein sequence: CASKRGRGLQETQYF.

This clonotype has ten or more counts. V is TRBV5-6 and J is TRBJ1-1, with D possibly being TRBD1 (5 bases). Trimming removed 4 bases at V and 3 bases at J, with 16 bases between. The V gene's germline CDR1 is SGHDT and CDR2 YYEEEE. The CDR3 covers 15 residues. The CDR3, as DNA: TGTGCCAGCAGCCCAGGGTGGGGGAAGCACACTGAAGCTTTCTTT. Its translation is CASSPGWGKHTEAFF.

This chain uses TRBV20-1 with TRBJ1-2; 8 bases are a match to TRBD1. The junction had 8 bases not matched to a gene; V was cut back by 7 bases and J by 4 bases. The germline gives CDR1 DFQATT, CDR2 SNEGSKA (reference sequence). The CDR3 covers 13 residues. CDR3 sequence reads: CSVKDRAIYGYTF. The CDR3, as DNA: TGCAGTGTCAAGGACAGGGCCATCTATGGCTACACCTTC.

To note about this clonotype: A much larger clonotype is one base distant, so this may be a read error. The chain couples TRBV7-2 to TRBJ1-1, with D uncertain. The germline V gene encodes CDR1 SGHTA and CDR2 FQGNSA. V lost 3 bases and J lost 1, with 12 bases in between. The length of the CDR3 is 15 residues. CDR3 in amino acids: CASSFRRAENTEAFF. As DNA, the CDR3 is TGTGCCAGCAGCTTTAGAAGGGCAGAGAACACTGAAGCTTTCTTT.

This clonotype turned up a few times. The V and J genes are TRBV6-2 or TRBV6-3 and TRBJ1-2; 7 bases are a match to TRBD1. The CDR3 is made up of 15 amino acids. Germline lookup yields CDR1 MNHEY and CDR2 SVGEGT. With V trimmed by 2 bases and J by 2 bases, 5 bases remained unmatched. The DNA for the CDR3 is TGTGCCAGCAGTTACACTGGACAGGAGAACTATGGCTACACCTTC. Translating it yields CASSYTGQENYGYTF.

The chain combines TRBV6-2 or TRBV6-3 with TRBJ2-3, with 10 bases matching TRBD2. The germline CDR1 and CDR2 sequences are MNHEY and SVGEGT. The CDR3 length is 16 residues. V lost 5 bases, J lost 4 bases, and 9 bases stayed unmatched. This chain's CDR3 is CASSLLAGALPDTQYF. In nucleotides, the CDR3 is TGTGCCAGCAGTCTCCTAGCGGGAGCCCTCCCAGATACGCAGTATTTT.